A selection of T cell receptor beta chains follows, all from one sample in a study of OX40 agonist ivuxolimab in advanced cancers. TCRdb's table, derived via immunoSEQ multiplex PCR, lists solely in-frame clones and lacks some. The table has some 90,000 clones, more than 70% seen once. Sequences were derived from CD4+ or CD8+ T cells sorted from blood, sampled in a trial of the OX40 agonist ivuxolimab. These receptors originate from an adult with an advanced solid tumor such as melanoma, head and neck, liver or kidney cancer. The CDR3 runs from the conserved cysteine through the conserved F or W. D genes are given only for firm matches.

>TRBJ1-5|NA|TRBV9
TGTGCCAGCAGCCCAGGGAGGGTTAGCAATCAGCCCCAGCATTTT
CASSPGRVSNQPQHF
>TRBJ2-3|TRBD1|TRBV29-1
TGCAGCGTTGCCGGGACAGGGCGGGGGACAGATACGCAGTATTTT
CSVAGTGRGTDTQYF
>TRBJ2-7|NA|TRBV7-9
TGTGCCAGCAGCTTAGGGCTGAGGGACTACGAGCAGTACTTC
CASSLGLRDYEQYF
>TRBJ1-2|NA|TRBV28
TGTGCCAGCCTCGGTGGGGTCTATGGCTACACCTTC
CASLGGVYGYTF
>TRBJ2-2|TRBD1|TRBV19
TGTGCCAGTAGTATAGATGGGACAGGGGGCAACACCGGGGAGCTGTTTTTT
CASSIDGTGGNTGELFF
>TRBJ2-1|NA|TRBV11-3
TGTGCCAGCAGCCCGGGACTCCTCTCGGGGGAGCAGTTCTTC
CASSPGLLSGEQFF
>TRBJ1-4|TRBD1|TRBV28
TGTGCCAGCAGTCCACCCCGGGACAGGGGGGAAAAACTGTTTTTT
CASSPPRDRGEKLFF
>TRBJ1-2|NA|TRBV30
TGTGCCTGGAGCAGGGACGAAGGTGGCTACACCTTC
CAWSRDEGGYTF
>TRBJ1-1|TRBD1|TRBV2
TGTGCCAGCAGCGACTTACAGGGACAGGGGGTCCCTGAAGCTTTCTTT
CASSDLQGQGVPEAFF
>TRBJ1-1|NA|TRBV11-2
TGTGCCAGCAGCTTTAGGGCCCTGAACACTGAAGCTTTCTTT
CASSFRALNTEAFF
>TRBJ1-4|NA|TRBV2
TGTGCCAGCATGCCTGATTATGAAAAACTGTTTTTT
CASMPDYEKLFF
>TRBJ2-2|TRBD2|TRBV6-5
TGTGCCAGCAGTTCCATTAGCGGGAGCGGCACCGGGGAGCTGTTTTTT
CASSSISGSGTGELFF
>TRBJ1-2|NA|TRBV29-1
TGCAGCGTTGAAGATCCGGGGAACTATGGCTACACCTTC
CSVEDPGNYGYTF
>TRBJ2-5|NA|TRBV18
TGTGCCAGCTCAATAAAAGAGACCCAGTACTTC
CASSIKETQYF
>TRBJ1-2|NA|TRBV4-2
TGTGCCAGCAGCCAAGAAGTTTCCTATGGCTACACCTTC
CASSQEVSYGYTF
>TRBJ1-5|TRBD1|TRBV18
TGTGCCAGCTCACCGGACAGGGCAAATCAGCCCCAGCATTTT
CASSPDRANQPQHF
>TRBJ1-1|NA|TRBV5-6
TGTGCCAGCAGCTTGGAGTACAGGGCGGACACTGAAGCTTTCTTT
CASSLEYRADTEAFF
>TRBJ2-7|NA|TRBV9
TGTGCCAGCAGCGTAGCACAGCGTTCCTACGAGCAGTACTTC
CASSVAQRSYEQYF
>TRBJ2-7|NA|TRBV11-2
TGTGCCAGCAGCTTGAGGCTAAGCTACGAGCAGTACTTC
CASSLRLSYEQYF
>TRBJ1-2|NA|TRBV28
TGTGCCAGCAGTTTAAGGTCAGGTTATGGCTACACCTTC
CASSLRSGYGYTF
>TRBJ2-1|NA|TRBV11-3
TGTGCCAGCAGCTCTAGTGATCAGTTTTACAATGAGCAGTTCTTC
CASSSSDQFYNEQFF
>TRBJ1-2|NA|TRBV4-2
TGTGCCAGCAGCCAAGTTTACCCCAGAGCCTATGGCTACACCTTC
CASSQVYPRAYGYTF
>TRBJ2-2|TRBD1|TRBV6-1
TGTGCCAGCACCGAGGGACAGGTCAACACCGGGGAGCTGTTTTTT
CASTEGQVNTGELFF
>TRBJ1-3|NA|TRBV6-1
TGTGCCAGCAGTGAAGGGCAGGGTTACACCATATATTTT
CASSEGQGYTIYF
>TRBJ1-4|NA|TRBV6-5
TGTGCCAGCAGTGTGGTAGGAGATAATGAAAAACTGTTTTTT
CASSVVGDNEKLFF
>TRBJ2-2|NA|TRBV19
TGTGCCAGTAGTATGTCAAGGGATCTAGCGAGCACCGGGGAGCTGTTTTTT
CASSMSRDLASTGELFF
>TRBJ1-1|TRBD1|TRBV27
TGTGCCAGCAGTTCTAACAGGGGGGAGAAGGCTTTCTTT
CASSSNRGEKAFF